This T cell receptor beta chain derives from a study of control samples from healthy donors and cancer patients. The CDR3 runs 14 residues. V was cut by 2 bases and J by 2 bases, with 10 bases left in between. The germline gives CDR1 SGHRS, CDR2 YFSETQ. Only in-frame clones appear in the TCRdb table, and some are missing; sequencing was by immunoSEQ multiplex PCR. The top ten clones hold 2% to 2.5% of a sample with about 98,000 clones, more than 75% of them seen once. The sample comprised blood. The chain joins TRBV5-1 to TRBJ2-5, with D perhaps matching TRBD1 (5 bases). The clonotype comes from a man in his 60s in good health. The CDR3 loop is CASSFDSTQETQYF. The CDR3 DNA sequence: TGCGCCAGCAGCTTTGACAGTACTCAAGAGACCCAGTACTTC.